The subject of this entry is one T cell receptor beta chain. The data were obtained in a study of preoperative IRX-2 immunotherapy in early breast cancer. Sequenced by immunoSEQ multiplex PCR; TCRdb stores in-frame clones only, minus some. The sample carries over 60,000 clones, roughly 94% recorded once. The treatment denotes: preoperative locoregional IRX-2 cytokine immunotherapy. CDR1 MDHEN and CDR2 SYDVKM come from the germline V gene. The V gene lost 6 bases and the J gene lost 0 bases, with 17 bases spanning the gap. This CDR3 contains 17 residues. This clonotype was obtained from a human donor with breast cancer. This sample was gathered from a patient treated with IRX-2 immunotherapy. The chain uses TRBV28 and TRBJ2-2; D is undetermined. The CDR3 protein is CASRLLFGSPNTGELFF. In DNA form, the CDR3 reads TGTGCCAGCAGACTCCTCTTTGGCAGCCCGAACACCGGGGAGCTGTTTTTT.